Below are 26 T cell receptor beta chains sequenced from a single sample in a study of metastatic and nonmetastatic thyroid tumors. Through MiXCR, TCRdb re-clonotyped the PCR reads. This sample yields tens of thousands of clones, of which roughly a fifth are seen a single time; around 17% belongs to the top ten. All patients reached thyroid surgery having received no treatment beforehand. Material for sequencing was blood. Source of these receptors: a female donor with papillary thyroid cancer or a benign thyroid nodule (not recorded which). Some clones in this sample may be carry-over from other donors' samples.

Worth noting for this clone: At the DNA level, this CDR3 is encoded by other sequences in the same sample as well. J is TRBJ1-6 and V is TRBV6-1, with a tentative D call TRBD1 (5 bases). The CDR3 sequence is 12 residues long. Germline V lookup: CDR1 MNHNS, CDR2 SASEGT. Trimming removed 6 bases at V and 14 bases at J, with 14 bases between. The CDR3 DNA follows: TGTGCCAGCAGGGGACCGTCCGGCTCCCTCCACTTT. Its protein product is CASRGPSGSLHF.

This clone appeared a few times. Other DNA sequences in the sample encode the same CDR3. V usage is TRBV9 and J usage is TRBJ1-6, with 10 positions matching TRBD1. The CDR3 loop spans 15 amino acids. CDR1 and CDR2 from the germline V gene are SGDLS and YYNGEE. The V and J ends lost 0 bases and 8 bases, in that order; junction bases with no gene match: 2. CDR3 in DNA: TGTGCCAGCAGCGTAGAAGGGACAGGGGATTCACCCCTCCACTTT. It is translated as CASSVEGTGDSPLHF.

This clone was observed a handful of times. This chain uses TRBV5-1 with TRBJ1-2; TRBD1 aligns across 7 bases. With 5 bases clipped from V and 3 bases from J, the junction kept 7 bases outside the gene matches. The length of the CDR3 is 14 residues. Germline CDR1 reads SGHRS; CDR2 reads YFSETQ. The CDR3: CASRTGARDYGYTF. The DNA of the CDR3 is TGCGCCAGCAGAACAGGGGCGCGGGACTATGGCTACACCTTC.

In its sample, this clone was seen many times. The J gene is TRBJ2-2, the V gene TRBV6-1, with TRBD1 as a possible D gene (6 bases). Trimming removed 8 bases at V and 3 bases at J, with 13 bases between. The CDR3 length is 14 residues. Germline loops: CDR1 MNHNS, CDR2 SASEGT. CDR3 DNA sequence: TGTGCCAGCCAGGGGTCGGTAGACACCGGGGAGCTGTTTTTT. The encoded protein is CASQGSVDTGELFF.

The chain uses TRBV24-1 and TRBJ2-1; D possibly matches TRBD1 or TRBD2 (5 bases each). This CDR3 contains 14 residues. V dropped 2 bases and J dropped 8 bases, with 12 bases sitting between them. From germline, CDR1 is KGHDR and CDR2 SFDVKD. The CDR3, as DNA: TGTGCCACCAGTGATTCTACAAGAGGGGATGAGCAGTTCTTC. Translating it yields CATSDSTRGDEQFF.

V usage is TRBV4-2 and J usage is TRBJ2-7; D is uncertain. In germline, CDR1 is LGHNA, CDR2 YNFKEQ. This CDR3 comprises 11 residues. The V end lost 1 base, the J end lost 5 bases, and 3 bases lay between the germline ends. The CDR3: CASSQAHEQYF. The CDR3 nucleotides read TGTGCCAGCAGCCAAGCTCACGAGCAGTACTTC.

This clone was detected many times. This chain joins TRBV7-2 and TRBJ2-7, with D uncertain. The length of the CDR3 is 13 residues. The V end lost 4 bases, the J end lost 3 bases, and 10 bases lay between the germline ends. Germline lookup yields CDR1 SGHTA and CDR2 FQGNSA. The DNA for the CDR3 is TGTGCCAGCAGCTGGGGTCAGTTCTACGAGCAGTACTTC. Translated, it gives CASSWGQFYEQYF.

CDR3: CASSSITGLNTEAFF. The CDR3 DNA is TGTGCCAGCAGCAGTATTACAGGATTGAACACTGAAGCTTTCTTT. The genes are TRBV11-2 and TRBJ1-1; TRBD1 is a possible D gene (5 bases). The ends were cut back, 5 bases at V and 0 bases at J, with 13 bases in the middle. This CDR3 spans 15 amino acids. The germline V gene encodes CDR1 SGHAT and CDR2 FQNNGV.

This clone was observed a handful of times. The rearrangement links TRBV27 to TRBJ1-2; maybe TRBD1 (5 bases). V lost 8 bases and J lost 9, with 22 bases in between. The CDR3 consists of 14 residues. Germline lookup yields CDR1 MNHEY and CDR2 SMNVEV (reference sequence). This chain's CDR3 is CASSAGSLTQCYTF. In DNA, the CDR3 is TGTGCCAGCTCTGCAGGGTCTTTAACTCAATGCTACACCTTC.

J is TRBJ2-7 and V is TRBV12-3 or TRBV12-4; D might be TRBD2 (5 bases). CDR3 length: 16 amino acids. The germline V and J ends were trimmed by 7 bases and 0 bases, with 19 bases remaining between them. CDR3 nucleotides: TGTGCCAGCATTCCTCGGGAAGGCGGCAACTCCTACGAGCAGTACTTC. Translation gives CASIPREGGNSYEQYF.

This rearrangement joins TRBV5-6 to TRBJ2-7, with a weak D call TRBD2 (6 bases). CDR1 and CDR2 (germline): SGHDT, YYEEEE. This CDR3 spans 16 amino acids. V lost 4 bases, J lost 6 bases, and 23 bases lay in between. Here the CDR3 DNA reads TGTGCCAGCAGCCGAGGGCAAACCAGGATGGAGGGCGAGCAGTACTTC. The encoded protein is CASSRGQTRMEGEQYF. Supplemented by reference TRBV5-6 and TRBJ2-7, the full variable domain reads DAGVTQSPTHLIKTRGQQVTLRCSPKSGHDTVSWYQQALGQGPQFIFQYYEEEERQRGNFPDRFSGHQFPNYSSELNVNALLLGDSALYLCASSRGQTRMEGEQYFGPGTRLTVT.

To note about this clone: Given a much more abundant clone one base away, this may be a read error. V gene TRBV28 combines with J gene TRBJ2-7; D uncertain. Germline lookup yields CDR1 MDHEN and CDR2 SYDVKM. This CDR3 has 12 residues. V lost 10 bases, J lost 1 base, and 11 bases lay in between. CDR3 in amino acids: CATGRVSYEQYF. Written as DNA, the CDR3 is TGTGCCACCGGACGGGTTTCCTACGAGCAGTACTTC.

This clone came up a few times. This chain connects TRBV6-9 to TRBJ2-5, with D perhaps assigned TRBD1 or TRBD2 (6 bases each). The length of the CDR3 is 13 residues. Per the germline V gene, CDR1 is MNHGY and CDR2 is SVAAGI. Trimming cost V 3 bases and J 4 bases, with 9 bases left between them. The CDR3 here is CASSYGGRETQYF. The CDR3 bases are TGTGCCAGCAGTTACGGGGGCCGAGAGACCCAGTACTTC.

This clone was seen many times. The chain uses TRBV2 and TRBJ2-1; D may correspond to TRBD1 or TRBD2 (5 bases each). V gave up 4 bases and J gave up 8 bases, with 21 bases separating them. Looked up from germline, CDR1 is SNHLY and CDR2 is FYNNEI. The CDR3 consists of 16 residues. In nucleotides, the CDR3 is TGTGCCAGCAGTGTTTTCGGGGCTAAGGACGGAGATGAGCAGTTCTTC. The encoded protein is CASSVFGAKDGDEQFF.

This clone was seen ten or more times. This chain's CDR3 is CASTSGPLAGEATDTQYF. The CDR3 DNA reads TGTGCCAGCACCTCGGGCCCACTAGCGGGAGAGGCGACAGATACGCAGTATTTT. The chain combines TRBV6-2 or TRBV6-3 with TRBJ2-3; 11 bases fit TRBD2. Trimming cost V 7 bases and J 3 bases; bases outside gene matches: 15. The CDR3 extends over 18 amino acids. Germline assignment: CDR1 MNHEY and CDR2 SVGEGT.

By sample fraction, this clone is large (0.1 to 1%). The chain is built from TRBV28 and TRBJ1-6; 9 nucleotides match TRBD1. The CDR3 runs 18 residues. Germline CDR1 reads MDHEN; CDR2 reads SYDVKM. V trimming: 6 bases; J trimming: 0 bases; junction bases outside the gene matches: 9. CDR3 sequence: CASSRGQGSSSYNSPLHF. CDR3 bases: TGTGCCAGCAGCCGAGGACAGGGGTCTAGCTCCTATAATTCACCCCTCCACTTT. The full variable domain, its missing parts supplied by reference TRBV28 and TRBJ1-6, is DVKVTQSSRYLVKRTGEKVFLECVQDMDHENMFWYRQDPGLGLRLIYFSYDVKMKEKGDIPEGYSVSREKKERFSLILESASTNQTSMYLCASSRGQGSSSYNSPLHFGNGTRLTVT.

The chain recombines TRBV20-1 with TRBJ1-5; D not resolved. Germline V gene data show CDR1 as DFQATT and CDR2 as SNEGSKA (reference sequence). The V end was cut by 7 bases, the J end by 0 bases, with 13 bases between. This CDR3 has 14 residues. DNA of the CDR3: TGCAGTGTAGCGAGGGAACATAGCAATCAGCCCCAGCATTTT. Translated: CSVAREHSNQPQHF.

This clone was counted many times. Given a much more abundant clone one base away, this may be a read error. V and J are TRBV6-2 or TRBV6-3 and TRBJ2-1; 8 bases line up with TRBD2. The V gene end was trimmed by 5 bases and the J gene end by 2 bases; junction bases not matched to a gene: 5. CDR1 is MNHEY, CDR2 SVGEGT, per germline. This CDR3 is 15 amino acids long. The CDR3 nucleotides are TGTGCCAGCAGTGAGCGGGGGTCGGCCTACAATGAGCAGTTCTTC. This encodes CASSERGSAYNEQFF.

This clone was observed a few times. The chain uses TRBV6-1 and TRBJ2-7; a possible D gene is TRBD2 (6 bases). Germline V gene sequence: CDR1 MNHNS, CDR2 SASEGT. The CDR3 is 13 amino acids. Trimming cost V 5 bases and J 6 bases, with 14 bases left between them. CDR3 DNA sequence: TGTGCCAGCAGTACGGGGGACGATCGCGAGCAGTACTTC. Residues: CASSTGDDREQYF.

The J gene is TRBJ1-5, the V gene TRBV7-8; D unclear. The CDR3 runs to 15 residues. The V gene lost 6 bases and the J gene lost 4 bases, with 16 bases spanning the gap. CDR1 SGHVS and CDR2 FQNEAQ come from the germline V gene. The CDR3 loop reads CASSLVGLANQPQHF. The DNA of the CDR3 is TGTGCCAGCAGTTTGGTCGGTCTTGCTAATCAGCCCCAGCATTTT.

As for this clone: A much larger clone lies one base from this, so it may be a read error. The chain is built from TRBV10-3 and TRBJ2-5; D remains ambiguous. This CDR3 spans 13 amino acids. CDR1 and CDR2 (germline): ENHRY, SYGVKD. Trimming cost V 4 bases and J 3 bases, with 9 bases left between them. Here the CDR3 reads CAISAQAKETQYF. In DNA, the CDR3 is TGTGCCATCAGTGCGCAGGCCAAAGAGACCCAGTACTTC.

This clone was seen once. CDR3 in amino acids: CSARKGEEVTEAFF. CDR3 coding DNA: TGCAGTGCTAGAAAAGGGGAAGAAGTCACTGAAGCTTTCTTT. The chain combines TRBV20-1 with TRBJ1-1; maybe TRBD1 (5 bases). Germline assignment: CDR1 DFQATT and CDR2 SNEGSKA (reference sequence). This CDR3 region has 14 residues. Trimming shortened V by 2 bases and J by 4 bases, and 14 bases separated the two germline ends.

In its sample, this clone was seen a few times. The chain combines TRBV12-3 or TRBV12-4 with TRBJ2-7, with 7 bases matching TRBD1. Unmatched junction bases numbered 7, after V lost 5 bases and J lost 0 bases. The CDR3 sequence is 15 residues long. The CDR3 sequence is CASSPQGESSYEQYF. The DNA of the CDR3 is TGTGCCAGCAGTCCCCAGGGGGAGAGCTCCTACGAGCAGTACTTC.

The sample holds a few counts of this clone. The germline gene is not matched at one end of the junction; a read error may be the cause. In nucleotides, the CDR3 is TGTGCCAGCAGGGGGAATGGAAAACTGTTTTTT. It translates to CASRGNGKLFF. The rearrangement links TRBV6-1 to TRBJ1-4; D remains ambiguous. There are 11 residues in the CDR3. In germline, CDR1 is MNHNS, CDR2 SASEGT.

This clone was counted ten times or more. The V and J genes are TRBV29-1 and TRBJ2-1, with a weak D call TRBD2 (6 bases). This CDR3 is built from 13 residues. Germline loops: CDR1 SQVTM, CDR2 ANQGSEA. Trimming pared 4 bases from V and 0 bases from J, leaving 7 bases between. The CDR3 DNA sequence: TGCAGCGTTGGTAGCGGCTCCTACAATGAGCAGTTCTTC. This translates into CSVGSGSYNEQFF.

This clone occurred many times. The V gene is TRBV27, the J gene TRBJ2-2; 10 bases are a match to TRBD1. The V gene end was trimmed by 8 bases and the J gene end by 5 bases; junction bases not matched to a gene: 8. The CDR3 sequence is 15 residues long. Germline V gives CDR1 MNHEY, CDR2 SMNVEV (reference sequence). The CDR3 loop reads CASATTGGWTGELFF. The CDR3 DNA follows: TGTGCCAGCGCCACGACAGGGGGCTGGACCGGGGAGCTGTTTTTT.